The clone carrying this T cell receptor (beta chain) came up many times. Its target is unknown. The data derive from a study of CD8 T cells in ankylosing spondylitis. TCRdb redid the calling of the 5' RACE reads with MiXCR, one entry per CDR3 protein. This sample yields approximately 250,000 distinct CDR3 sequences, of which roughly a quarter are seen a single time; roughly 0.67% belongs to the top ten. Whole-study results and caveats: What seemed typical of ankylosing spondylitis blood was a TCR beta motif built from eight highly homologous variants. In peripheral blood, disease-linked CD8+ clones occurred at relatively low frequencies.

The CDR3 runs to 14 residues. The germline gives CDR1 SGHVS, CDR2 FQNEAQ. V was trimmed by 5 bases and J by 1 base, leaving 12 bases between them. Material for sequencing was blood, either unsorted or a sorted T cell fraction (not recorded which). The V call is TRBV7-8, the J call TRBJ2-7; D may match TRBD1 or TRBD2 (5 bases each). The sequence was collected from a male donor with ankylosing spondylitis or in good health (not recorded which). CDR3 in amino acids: CASSGRDVSYEQYF. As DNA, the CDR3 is TGTGCCAGCAGCGGACGGGACGTATCCTACGAGCAGTACTTC.